The rows below give T cell receptor beta chains drawn from one sample of a study of blood T cell repertoires in COVID-19. Profiled with immunoSEQ multiplex PCR; TCRdb holds only in-frame clones, not every one. The sample lists 53,000 or so clones, approximately 90% occurring once. Sample: peripheral blood. The receptors were gathered from an elderly man with acute or convalescent COVID-19. Both conserved end residues are part of each CDR3. Expanded clones are given a class, and other clones once, few, many or no size at all.

>TRBJ1-6|TRBV27|few
CASSSRGLISPLHF
>TRBJ1-6|TRBV5-5|-
CASSSWTPRSPLHF
>TRBJ1-4|TRBV5-1|-
CASRPSGAGGEKLFF
>TRBJ2-1|TRBV19|-
CASRSLERLSYNEQFF
>TRBJ1-1|TRBV29-1|few
CSVDDRVTEAFF
>TRBJ1-6|TRBV3-1/TRBV3-2|-
CASSQDYGTVYNSPLHF
>TRBJ2-1|TRBV4-2|-
CASSHTLGSSYNEQFF
>TRBJ2-5|TRBV5-1|-
CASSLMVAGGQETQYF
>TRBJ1-1|TRBV20-1|-
CSASQGTEAFF
>TRBJ1-5|TRBV7-2|-
CASSLGKGVRPQPQHF
>TRBJ2-7|TRBV6-5|once
CASSYSGGSYEQYF
>TRBJ1-1|TRBV27|-
CASSFRGGNTEAFF
>TRBJ2-1|TRBV19|-
CASSTSGGGNEQFF
>TRBJ1-1|TRBV30|-
CAWSVEPRMNTEAFF
>TRBJ2-5|TRBV6-5|-
CASSYSNRGQETQYF
>TRBJ1-1|TRBV18|-
CASSPSTGSDTEAFF